This is a list of T cell receptor beta chains from one sample in a study of tumor-infiltrating lymphocytes in primary liver carcinoma. TCRdb reprocessed the multiplex PCR reads with MiXCR, giving one entry per CDR3 protein. The repertoire consists of tens of thousands of distinct CDR3 sequences, with approximately 79% occurring once and the leading ten covering around 40%. Source material: liver tumor tissue from sampling region 1. The receptors stem from a woman in her twenties or thirties with primary liver carcinoma and hepatitis B virus infection. The CDR3 runs from the conserved cysteine through the conserved F or W. D genes are given only for firm matches. A clone size is listed for some rows: how often the clone was seen (once, few, many), or a class if it is expanded.

CDR3aa,CDR3nt,d_gene,abundance,j_gene,v_gene,len
CSVVWTVNSGGYTF,TGCAGCGTTGTTTGGACAGTGAACTCGGGTGGCTACACCTTC,NA,NA,TRBJ1-2,TRBV29-1,14
CAISLRETNYCYTF,TGTGCCATCAGCTTAAGGGAAACTAACTATTGCTACACCTTC,NA,NA,TRBJ1-2,TRBV11-2,14
CASSPKKGAGQNEQYF,TGTGCCAGCAGCCCCAAAAAGGGGGCCGGTCAGAACGAGCAGTATTTC,TRBD1,NA,TRBJ2-7,TRBV7-9,16
CASSNAATSGSRTDTQYF,TGTGCCAGCAGTAACGCGGCGACTAGCGGGAGTCGGACAGATACACAGTATTTT,TRBD2,once,TRBJ2-3,TRBV5-4,18
CAISQLGNTGAFF,TGTGCCATCAGTCAGTTAGGAAACACTGGAGCTTTCTTT,NA,NA,TRBJ1-1,TRBV10-3,13
CTSSVVGERFF,TGTACCAGCAGTGTCGTCGGGGAGCGGTTTTTT,NA,NA,TRBJ2-2,TRBV6-1,11
CASSYSETGELFF,TGTGCCAGCAGTTACTCGGAGACCGGGGAGCTGTTTTTT,NA,many,TRBJ2-2,TRBV6-2/TRBV6-3,13
CANSPGRNAGELFF,TGTGCCAACAGCCCAGGACGGAACGCCGGGGAGCTGTTTTTT,NA,few,TRBJ2-2,TRBV14,14
CVSGLGWFGIGGTEAFF,TGTGTCAGCGGCTTAGGATGGTTTGGTATTGGGGGCACTGAAGCTTTCTTT,NA,NA,TRBJ1-1,TRBV13,17
CASSYGQSSYEQYF,TGTGCCAGCAGCTACGGACAGAGCTCCTACGAGCAGTACTTC,NA,NA,TRBJ2-7,TRBV11-1,14
CASSRTKLGNTIYF,TGTGCCAGCAGCCGGACTAAGCTTGGAAACACTATATATTTT,NA,NA,TRBJ1-3,TRBV5-4,14
CASSEDSGGAYEQYF,TGTGCCAGCAGTGAAGATAGCGGAGGGGCCTACGAGCAGTACTTC,NA,NA,TRBJ2-7,TRBV6-1,15
CASSSISQETQYF,TGTGCCAGCAGCTCTATTTCTCAAGAGACCCAGTACTTC,NA,NA,TRBJ2-5,TRBV7-2,13
CASTESRSGNIIYF,TGTGCCAGCACTGAGTCTAGGTCTGGAAACATCATATATTTT,NA,NA,TRBJ1-3,TRBV28,14
CASSQLGMVAEDSGTQYF,TGTGCCAGCAGCCAACTAGGCATGGTAGCTGAAGACTCGGGTACACAGTATTTT,NA,NA,TRBJ2-3,TRBV4-1,18
CTSSLQVWSEQPQHF,TGTACCAGCAGTTTACAGGTTTGGAGCGAACAGCCCCAGCATTTT,NA,NA,TRBJ1-5,TRBV28,15
CATGDANGTVTLYF,TGTGCCACCGGTGATGCTAACGGGACGGTGACGCTGTATTTT,NA,NA,TRBJ2-3,TRBV24-1,14
CVNSYKDGSSYEQYF,TGTGTCAACAGTTACAAGGACGGCAGCTCCTACGAGCAGTACTTC,NA,NA,TRBJ2-7,TRBV6-5,15
CASASVRGNRLQPRHF,TGTGCCAGCGCTTCGGTGCGGGGAAACCGATTACAGCCCCGGCATTTT,NA,NA,TRBJ1-5,TRBV6-5,16
CASSVPGAGNSPLHF,TGTGCCAGCAGCGTTCCGGGGGCTGGGAATTCACCCCTCCACTTT,NA,many,TRBJ1-6,TRBV11-3,15
CASNQDRIMWWNEILFF,TGCGCCAGCAACCAAGATCGTATTATGTGGTGGAATGAAATACTGTTTTTT,NA,NA,TRBJ1-4,TRBV4-3,17
CTNSFWGRKGAFF,TGTACCAACAGCTTTTGGGGCCGCAAGGGAGCTTTCTTT,NA,NA,TRBJ1-1,TRBV5-6,13
CVNRGLGDEQFF,TGCGTCAACAGAGGCCTGGGGGATGAGCAGTTCTTC,NA,NA,TRBJ2-1,TRBV5-1,12
CANKNAGSYEQYF,TGTGCCAACAAGAATGCGGGGAGCTACGAGCAGTACTTT,NA,NA,TRBJ2-7,TRBV11-2,13
CASRLGIGGEQYF,TGTGCCAGCCGCCTCGGGATAGGGGGCGAGCAGTACTTC,NA,few,TRBJ2-7,TRBV11-2,13
CAINTGGSNQPQYF,TGTGCCATCAACACAGGGGGCAGCAATCAGCCCCAGTATTTT,TRBD1,NA,TRBJ2-3,TRBV5-6,14
CASSQLRDTPYGQYF,TGCGCCAGTAGCCAGCTCCGGGACACCCCCTACGGGCAGTACTTC,NA,NA,TRBJ2-7,TRBV4-3,15
CASSNLAASGCRTDTQYF,TGTGCCAGTAGTAACCTGGCGGCTAGCGGGTGTCGGACAGATACGCAGTATTTT,TRBD2,once,TRBJ2-3,TRBV5-4,18